The T cell receptor (beta chain) described here comes from a study of T cells expressing NK-cell markers. One entry per CDR3 protein, without DNA, is what TCRdb gives after re-calling the 5' RACE reads. This listing includes about half a million distinct CDR3 sequences. CDR3 size: 16 residues. From germline, CDR1 is SGDLS and CDR2 YYNGEE. The sample consisted of blood T cells: a sorted CD56 or NKG2C T cell subset, CD4+ or CD8+ T cells, or bulk PBMC T cells (not recorded which). The receptor was isolated from a woman between 50 and 59 years old in good health. The V and J genes are TRBV9 and TRBJ2-2. This CDR3 is CASSVAQIRNTGELFF.